Below are 18 T cell receptor beta chains sequenced from a single sample in a study of blood T cell repertoires in COVID-19 (dated by TCRdb to the early 2020s). Library generation was performed with the immunoSEQ multiplex PCR assay. Here the immuneACCESS table is served through TCRdb, limited to in-frame sequences with V and J called. Missing clones are a known gap in these copies; in checked studies unresolved V genes cover under half, and the rest lacks a known reason. For this sample the table gives around 500,000 clones, of which approximately 91% were detected only once. The top ten constitute 6.5% to 8.5% of the sample. What was sequenced was PBMCs or T cells enriched from blood (not recorded which). The receptors were sampled from a woman aged 60-75 years who had recovered from COVID-19.

The genes are TRBV14 and TRBJ1-2; D is possibly TRBD1 (6 bases). This CDR3 is built from 14 residues. The germline V gene has CDR1 SGHDN and CDR2 FVKESK. V lost 4 bases and J 4 bases, leaving 13 bases between the germline ends. CDR3 in DNA: TGTGCCAGCAGCCCCCCCGACAGGCCCTATGGCTACACCTTC. It codes for CASSPPDRPYGYTF.

This rearrangement joins TRBV10-3 to TRBJ1-5; the match to TRBD1 covers 7 bases. Germline V gene sequence: CDR1 ENHRY, CDR2 SYGVKD. J lost 0 bases, V lost 2 bases, and 4 bases had no gene match. The CDR3 has 16 amino acids. The CDR3 nucleotides are TGTGCCATCAGTGAGACCGACAGGGCTAGCAATCAGCCCCAGCATTTT. This gives the protein CAISETDRASNQPQHF.

The chain recombines TRBV19 with TRBJ2-1; D not certain. Germline CDR1 reads LNHDA; CDR2 reads SQIVND (reference sequence). V shed 1 base and J shed 0 bases, with 16 bases lying between them. The CDR3 sequence is 18 residues long. In DNA form, the CDR3 reads TGTGCCAGTAGTATAGCCGGCACCTTGGGCCTCTCCTACAATGAGCAGTTCTTC. Encoded protein: CASSIAGTLGLSYNEQFF.

The V and J genes are TRBV29-1 and TRBJ2-7; D is uncertain. CDR3 length: 13 amino acids. Germline V gene sequence: CDR1 SQVTM, CDR2 ANQGSEA. V shed 0 bases and J shed 7 bases, with 13 bases lying between them. In nucleotides, the CDR3 is TGCAGCGTTGAAGATTTCAGGTTTGGGGAGCAGTACTTC. Its protein is CSVEDFRFGEQYF.

V and J are TRBV30 and TRBJ1-3; D possibly corresponds to TRBD1 (6 bases). CDR3 size: 15 residues. Trimming shortened V by 0 bases and J by 3 bases, and 12 bases separated the two germline ends. Per the germline V gene, CDR1 is GTSNPN and CDR2 is SVGIG (reference sequence). The CDR3 region is CAWSVLGADGNTIYF. The CDR3 DNA is TGTGCCTGGAGTGTTTTGGGGGCGGATGGAAACACCATATATTTT.

The chain has TRBV5-1 and TRBJ1-1; TRBD1 matches at 9 bases. CDR1 and CDR2 from the germline V gene are SGHRS and YFSETQ. The CDR3 length is 14 residues. V lost 6 bases and J lost 1; bases outside the gene matches: 4. DNA of the CDR3: TGCGCCAGCAACAGGGGGCAGGAGAACACTGAAGCTTTCTTT. Amino acids: CASNRGQENTEAFF.

J is TRBJ1-1 and V is TRBV28; no firm D call. The germline CDR1 and CDR2 sequences are MDHEN and SYDVKM. The CDR3 contains 14 residues. V was shortened by 6 bases and J by 6 bases, with 17 bases between the two germline ends. CDR3: CASRVGSRPAEAFF. The CDR3 DNA reads TGTGCCAGCAGAGTCGGCTCGCGGCCGGCTGAAGCTTTCTTT.

The gene calls are TRBV5-5 and TRBJ1-2; 12 positions agree with TRBD1. The germline CDR1 and CDR2 sequences are SGHKS and YYEKEE (reference sequence). The CDR3 is 14 residues long. V shed 0 bases and J 7 bases; nucleotides not matched to a gene: 1. The CDR3 DNA reads TGTGCCAGCAGCTTGGGGGACAGGGGGCTTGGCTACACCTTC. This gives the protein CASSLGDRGLGYTF.

A remark on this clone: The identical CDR3 is also encoded by other nucleotide sequences in the sample. The chain is built from TRBV18 and TRBJ1-1, with 7 bases identical to TRBD1. V lost 3 bases to trimming and J lost 1 base; unmatched junction nucleotides: 2. The germline V gene has CDR1 KGHSH and CDR2 LQKENI. CDR3 length: 14 amino acids. The CDR3 is CASSPDRANTEAFF. The CDR3 nucleotides are TGTGCCAGCTCACCCGACAGGGCGAACACTGAAGCTTTCTTT. The full variable domain, with the rest looked up from reference TRBV18 and TRBJ1-1, is NAGVMQNPRHLVRRRGQEARLRCSPMKGHSHVYWYRQLPEEGLKFMVYLQKENIIDESGMPKERFSAEFPKEGPSILRIQQVVRGDSAAYFCASSPDRANTEAFFGQGTRLTVV.

The chain joins TRBV11-2 to TRBJ1-6, with D hard to call. Germline values: CDR1 SGHAT, CDR2 FQNNGV. V was pared by 0 bases and J by 9 bases, with 6 bases between. The CDR3 consists of 13 residues. The CDR3 coding sequence is TGTGCCAGCAGCTTAGAGCGGGGTTCACCCCTCCACTTT. The encoded protein is CASSLERGSPLHF. Full variable domain (outside the CDR3, taken from reference TRBV11-2 and TRBJ1-6): EAGVAQSPRYKIIEKRQSVAFWCNPISGHATLYWYQQILGQGPKLLIQFQNNGVVDDSQLPKDRFSAERLKGVDSTLKIQPAKLEDSAVYLCASSLERGSPLHFGNGTRLTVT.

This chain joins TRBV18 and TRBJ1-6, with TRBD1 identical over 7 bases. This CDR3 is built from 16 residues. Losses at the gene ends were 3 bases for V and 0 bases for J; bases not matched to a gene: 2. CDR1 is KGHSH and CDR2 is LQKENI in the germline V gene. DNA for the CDR3: TGTGCCAGCTCACCGACAGGGAACTCCTATAATTCACCCCTCCACTTT. Translation: CASSPTGNSYNSPLHF.

The chain employs TRBV30 and TRBJ1-5; tentatively, D is TRBD1 (5 bases). V was pared by 2 bases and J by 3 bases, with 14 bases between. Per the germline V gene, CDR1 is GTSNPN and CDR2 is SVGIG (reference sequence). The CDR3 contains 15 residues. Written as DNA, the CDR3 is TGTGCCTGGAGTTCCCGGGGGGGGTCCAATCAGCCCCAGCATTTT. It codes for CAWSSRGGSNQPQHF.

A word on this clone: This sample includes further DNA sequences coding for the same CDR3. The chain uses TRBV19 and TRBJ1-6, with D possibly matching TRBD1 (5 bases). Trimming stripped 2 bases from V and 7 bases from J, with 6 bases between. CDR3 size: 13 residues. Per the germline V gene, CDR1 is LNHDA and CDR2 is SQIVND (reference sequence). The CDR3 sequence: CASSIRGNSPLHF. In DNA, the CDR3 is TGTGCCAGTAGTATACGGGGGAATTCACCCCTCCACTTT.

The gene calls are TRBV7-6 and TRBJ1-1; TRBD1 matches at 7 bases. Germline values: CDR1 SGHVS, CDR2 FNYEAQ. This CDR3 is built from 13 residues. With V trimmed by 5 bases and J by 3 bases, 3 bases remained unmatched. The CDR3 DNA reads as TGTGCCAGCAGCCAGACAGGGTACACTGAAGCTTTCTTT. Translated, it gives CASSQTGYTEAFF.

The chain links TRBV11-2 to TRBJ1-1; D gene unclear. Germline lookup yields CDR1 SGHAT and CDR2 FQNNGV. The CDR3 has 13 amino acids. Trimming took 5 bases from V and 4 from J, leaving 11 bases between them. The CDR3 sequence: CASSPTRSTEAFF. The CDR3 nucleotides read TGTGCCAGCAGCCCCACTAGGAGCACTGAAGCTTTCTTT.

The chain links TRBV10-1 to TRBJ2-2; TRBD1 is a possible D gene (6 bases). Germline V gives CDR1 WNHNN, CDR2 SYGVQD (reference sequence). The CDR3 contains 14 residues. V lost 6 bases and J lost 2, with 10 bases in between. In nucleotides, the CDR3 is TGCGCCAGCAGCACCGGGACAAACACCGGGGAGCTGTTTTTT. It encodes CASSTGTNTGELFF.

CDR3 in amino acids: CASSQWRGRVPGNTIYF. CDR3 DNA: TGTGCCAGCAGCCAATGGAGGGGGCGCGTACCCGGAAACACCATATATTTT. The chain uses TRBV3-1 (or the pseudogene TRBV3-2) and TRBJ1-3; 7 bases agree with TRBD1. Unmatched junction bases numbered 11, after V lost 2 bases and J lost 4 bases. This CDR3 spans 17 amino acids. The V gene's germline CDR1 is LGHDT and CDR2 YNNKEL (reference sequence).

This chain joins TRBV13 and TRBJ2-1, with TRBD1 matching over 9 bases. With 6 bases clipped from V and 9 bases from J, the junction kept 15 bases outside the gene matches. The CDR3 sequence is 16 residues long. CDR1 is PRHDT and CDR2 is FYEKMQ in the germline V gene (reference sequence). As DNA, the CDR3 is TGTGCCAGCAGTATTTTAGGGGGACAGGGAGGAAGTGAGCAGTTCTTC. It codes for CASSILGGQGGSEQFF.